These 2 T cell receptor beta chains were all obtained from the same sample, sequenced in a study of cytomegalovirus exposure and HLA in healthy donors. PCR employed 60 Vbeta and 13 Jbeta primers. Clones were read by immunoSEQ multiplex PCR, and TCRdb kept only the in-frame ones, dropping some. Here the sample spans 110,000 to 150,000 clones, 60% to 80% being singletons. Input material: PBMCs. These receptors all stem from a woman in her twenties or thirties in good health and CMV-seronegative.

The chain links TRBV5-4 to TRBJ1-2; 8 nucleotides align to TRBD1. The V segment lost 4 bases and the J segment 2 bases; nucleotides outside the gene matches: 4. The CDR3 has 14 residues. Germline CDR1 reads SGHNT; CDR2 reads YYREEE (reference sequence). CDR3 residues: CASSDPGGNYGYTF. In DNA form, the CDR3 reads TGTGCCAGCAGCGACCCAGGGGGCAACTATGGCTACACCTTC.

The chain couples TRBV25-1 to TRBJ1-6; D not resolved. Trimming shortened V by 1 base and J by 7 bases, and 8 bases separated the two germline ends. CDR3 size: 14 residues. Germline assignment: CDR1 MGHDK and CDR2 SYGVNS. Here the CDR3 DNA reads TGTGCCAGCAGTGAATTCCGGGTCAATTCACCCCTCCACTTT. It specifies CASSEFRVNSPLHF. Supplemented by reference TRBV25-1 and TRBJ1-6, the full variable domain reads EADIYQTPRYLVIGTGKKITLECSQTMGHDKMYWYQQDPGMELHLIHYSYGVNSTEKGDLSSESTVSRIRTEHFPLTLESARPSHTSQYLCASSEFRVNSPLHFGNGTRLTVT.